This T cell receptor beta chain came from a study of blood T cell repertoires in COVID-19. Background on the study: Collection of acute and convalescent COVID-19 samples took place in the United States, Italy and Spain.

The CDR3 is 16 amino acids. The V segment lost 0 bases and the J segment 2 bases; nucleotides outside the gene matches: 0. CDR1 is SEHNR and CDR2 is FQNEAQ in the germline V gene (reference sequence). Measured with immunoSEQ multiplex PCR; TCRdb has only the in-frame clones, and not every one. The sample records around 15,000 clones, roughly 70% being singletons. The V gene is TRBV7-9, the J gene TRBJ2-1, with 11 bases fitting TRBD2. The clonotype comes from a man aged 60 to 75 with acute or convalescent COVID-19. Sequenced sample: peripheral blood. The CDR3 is CASSLASGRAYNEQFF. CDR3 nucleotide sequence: TGTGCCAGCAGCTTAGCTAGCGGGAGGGCCTACAATGAGCAGTTCTTC.